Below are 6 T cell receptor beta chains sequenced from a single sample in a study of blood T cell repertoires in COVID-19. The table came from immunoSEQ multiplex PCR; TCRdb's copy has only in-frame clones and leaves some out. The sample has 540,000 or so clones, less than 90% seen once. The sample taken for sequencing was peripheral blood. The receptors were gathered from a woman aged 50 to 60 with COVID-19, enrolled during active disease.

This clone was counted a few times. The chain recombines TRBV3-1 (or the pseudogene TRBV3-2) with TRBJ1-1, with TRBD1 identical over 7 bases. The CDR3 extends over 14 amino acids. Germline V gives CDR1 LGHDT, CDR2 YNNKEL (reference sequence). J was trimmed by 4 bases and V by 3 bases; bases with no gene match: 5. The CDR3 loop reads CASSQTGQSTEAFF. In nucleotides, the CDR3 is TGTGCCAGCAGCCAGACAGGGCAAAGCACTGAAGCTTTCTTT.

The chain carries TRBV3-1 (or the pseudogene TRBV3-2) and TRBJ1-6, with unresolved D. The CDR3 extends over 13 amino acids. The V and J ends lost 1 base and 8 bases respectively, with 6 bases between them. Germline V gene lookup returns CDR1 LGHDT and CDR2 YNNKEL (reference sequence). CDR3 in amino acids: CASSQVGDSPLHF. The DNA of the CDR3 is TGTGCCAGCAGCCAAGTCGGGGATTCACCCCTCCACTTT.

J is TRBJ1-1 and V is TRBV10-3, with 7 bases aligning to TRBD1. The CDR3 is 13 residues long. Trimming at V came to 9 bases and at J to 4 bases, leaving 8 bases not matched to a gene. Germline CDR1 is ENHRY and CDR2 is SYGVKD. CDR3: CAIHQGEATEAFF. The CDR3 coding sequence is TGTGCCATTCACCAGGGGGAGGCCACTGAAGCTTTCTTT.

This clone was seen a few times. CDR3 protein: CASRGREGTEAFF. The CDR3 nucleotides are TGTGCCAGTAGGGGTCGGGAGGGCACTGAAGCTTTCTTT. The rearrangement joins TRBV19 to TRBJ1-1; no firm D call. The V gene's germline CDR1 is LNHDA and CDR2 SQIVND (reference sequence). The V and J ends lost 6 bases and 4 bases respectively, with 12 bases between them. CDR3 size: 13 residues.

The chain combines TRBV14 with TRBJ1-3; D is uncertain. CDR1 and CDR2 from the germline V gene are SGHDN and FVKESK. The V gene lost 4 bases and the J gene lost 0 bases, with 13 bases spanning the gap. The length of the CDR3 is 16 residues. Here the CDR3 reads CASSPQGRYSGNTIYF. The CDR3, as DNA: TGTGCCAGCAGCCCCCAAGGGAGATACTCTGGAAACACCATATATTTT.

This clone was recorded only once. The chain carries TRBV7-2 and TRBJ2-7, with D perhaps TRBD1 (6 bases). From germline, CDR1 is SGHTA and CDR2 FQGNSA. The ends were cut back, 4 bases at V and 2 bases at J, with 12 bases in the middle. The CDR3 covers 14 residues. DNA for the CDR3: TGTGCCAGCAGCTCACACAGGGAACCCTACGAGCAGTACTTC. Protein sequence: CASSSHREPYEQYF. Looking up the rest from reference TRBV7-2 and TRBJ2-7 gives the full variable domain: GAGVSQSPSNKVTEKGKDVELRCDPISGHTALYWYRQSLGQGLEFLIYFQGNSAPDKSGLPSDRFSAERTGGSVSTLTIQRTQQEDSAVYLCASSSHREPYEQYFGPGTRLTVT.